The rows below give T cell receptor beta chains drawn from one sample of a study of blood T cell repertoires in COVID-19. Using immunoSEQ multiplex PCR, the repertoire was profiled, and TCRdb retains in-frame clones only, with some absent. The data hold some 340,000 clones, with around 86% observed a single time. Input material: PBMCs or T cells enriched from blood (not recorded which). The receptors were sampled from a woman between 50 and 59 years old who had recovered from COVID-19. CDR3s include the opening cysteine and the closing phenylalanine or tryptophan. The order of the fields is D gene, J gene, V gene, clone size, CDR3 protein, CDR3 DNA. D genes are given only for firm matches. The size of a clone is reported for some rows only, either as once, few or many, or as a class for expanded clones.

TRBD1 | TRBJ1-6 | TRBV28 | few | CASSPINFGTDQNSPLHF | TGTGCCAGCAGTCCCATAAACTTCGGGACAGATCAAAATTCACCCCTCCACTTT
NA | TRBJ1-1 | TRBV18 | NA | CASSPPTPGETEAFF | TGTGCCAGCTCACCACCAACCCCGGGGGAGACTGAAGCTTTCTTT
NA | TRBJ1-1 | TRBV3-1/TRBV3-2 | NA | CASRGVGTEAFF | TGTGCCAGCCGCGGAGTAGGTACTGAAGCTTTCTTT
NA | TRBJ2-5 | TRBV9 | once | CASSLDGIQETQYF | TGTGCCAGCAGCCTAGACGGGATACAAGAGACCCAGTACTTC
TRBD1 | TRBJ1-1 | TRBV7-9 | NA | CASSPGTGSVEAFF | TGTGCCAGCAGCCCTGGGACAGGCTCGGTTGAAGCTTTCTTT
NA | TRBJ1-5 | TRBV19 | NA | CASLDGTHSNQPQHF | TGTGCCAGTCTAGACGGTACACATAGCAATCAGCCCCAGCATTTT
NA | TRBJ2-7 | TRBV27 | NA | CASSLSSALSSSYEQYF | TGTGCCAGCAGTTTATCTAGTGCTCTAAGTAGCTCCTACGAGCAGTACTTC
TRBD2 | TRBJ2-3 | TRBV24-1 | NA | CATSDSRTSGSADTQYF | TGTGCCACCAGTGATTCTAGGACTAGCGGGAGTGCAGATACGCAGTATTTT
NA | TRBJ2-7 | TRBV5-1 | NA | CASSLGTTSYEQYF | TGCGCCAGCAGCTTGGGGACTACCTCCTACGAGCAGTACTTC
TRBD1 | TRBJ1-2 | TRBV5-6 | NA | CASSQPLDRIDYGYTF | TGTGCCAGCAGCCAACCCTTGGACAGGATAGACTATGGCTACACCTTC
TRBD1 | TRBJ2-3 | TRBV5-1 | once | CASSLGTGGDTQYF | TGCGCCAGCAGCCTGGGGACAGGGGGAGATACGCAGTATTTT
NA | TRBJ1-2 | TRBV28 | NA | CASQTGPNYGYTF | TGTGCCAGCCAAACAGGGCCCAACTATGGCTACACCTTC
TRBD1 | TRBJ1-2 | TRBV10-3 | NA | CAISGGTVLLGYTF | TGTGCCATCAGTGGGGGGACAGTGCTGCTTGGCTACACCTTC
TRBD1 | TRBJ1-4 | TRBV11-2 | NA | CASSLARQGVVPLVFF | TGTGCCAGCAGCTTAGCCCGACAGGGAGTGGTCCCCTTGGTGTTTTTT
TRBD2 | TRBJ2-1 | TRBV6-2/TRBV6-3 | NA | CASSYGLAGVDNEQFF | TGTGCCAGCAGTTACGGGCTAGCGGGGGTGGACAATGAGCAGTTCTTC
NA | TRBJ1-2 | TRBV6-5 | NA | CASSYSTGTETYGYTF | TGTGCCAGCAGTTACTCGACGGGGACTGAGACTTATGGCTACACCTTC
NA | TRBJ2-3 | TRBV5-5 | NA | CASSLTSRSTDTQYF | TGTGCCAGCAGCTTGACTAGCCGCAGCACAGATACGCAGTATTTT
TRBD2 | TRBJ2-4 | TRBV27 | once | CASSFVGTSGTLAKNIQYF | TGTGCCAGCAGTTTTGTAGGGACTAGCGGGACTCTAGCCAAAAACATTCAGTACTTC
TRBD2 | TRBJ2-3 | TRBV2 | NA | CATLAGGPGTDTQYF | TGTGCCACCTTAGCGGGAGGGCCGGGCACAGATACGCAGTATTTT
NA | TRBJ1-1 | TRBV30 | NA | CAWRGQSTEAFF | TGTGCCTGGAGGGGGCAGAGCACTGAAGCTTTCTTT
TRBD1 | TRBJ2-7 | TRBV18 | NA | CASSPPRGQSSYEQYF | TGTGCCAGCTCACCACCACGGGGACAGTCCTCCTACGAGCAGTACTTC
TRBD1 | TRBJ1-1 | TRBV6-4 | NA | CASSETGAATEAFF | TGTGCCAGCAGTGAGACAGGGGCGGCCACTGAAGCTTTCTTT
NA | TRBJ1-1 | TRBV27 | NA | CASTFSHSGNTEAFF | TGTGCCAGCACCTTTAGTCATTCGGGAAACACTGAAGCTTTCTTT
NA | TRBJ1-4 | TRBV19 | NA | CASSLLTAYNEKLFF | TGTGCCAGTAGTCTCCTGACAGCTTATAATGAAAAACTGTTTTTT
TRBD1 | TRBJ1-2 | TRBV5-4 | NA | CASSPQTGGYGYGYTF | TGTGCCAGCAGCCCGCAGACAGGGGGCTACGGCTATGGCTACACCTTC
NA | TRBJ1-3 | TRBV19 | NA | CASNGQYRNTIYF | TGTGCCAGTAATGGACAGTACAGAAACACCATATATTTT
NA | TRBJ1-1 | TRBV5-4 | NA | CASSFKGVGSEAFF | TGTGCCAGCAGCTTTAAGGGAGTGGGTTCTGAAGCTTTCTTT
NA | TRBJ1-1 | TRBV4-2 | NA | CASSQDRGLNTEAFF | TGTGCCAGCAGCCAAGATCGAGGTTTAAACACTGAAGCTTTCTTT
NA | TRBJ1-2 | TRBV7-9 | NA | CASSLVADYGYTF | TGTGCCAGCAGCTTAGTCGCAGACTATGGCTACACCTTC
NA | TRBJ2-1 | TRBV5-1 | NA | CASSLRGSSYNEQFF | TGCGCCAGCAGCTTGCGGGGAAGCTCCTACAATGAGCAGTTCTTC
TRBD1 | TRBJ1-2 | TRBV12-3/TRBV12-4 | NA | CASRLQGGDGYTF | TGTGCCAGCAGACTACAGGGGGGAGATGGCTACACCTTC
NA | TRBJ2-5 | TRBV11-3 | NA | CASSLGEAETQYF | TGTGCCAGCAGCTTGGGTGAGGCGGAGACCCAGTACTTC
NA | TRBJ1-6 | TRBV3-1/TRBV3-2 | NA | CASSQPGSGPPLHF | TGTGCCAGCAGCCAACCCGGGTCAGGGCCACCCCTCCACTTT
TRBD2 | TRBJ2-2 | TRBV9 | NA | CASSVEAGVATGELFF | TGTGCCAGCAGCGTAGAGGCGGGAGTAGCCACCGGGGAGCTGTTTTTT
NA | TRBJ1-4 | TRBV5-6 | NA | CASSPMRGRKEKLFF | TGTGCCAGCAGCCCGATGAGAGGGCGGAAAGAAAAACTGTTTTTT
TRBD1 | TRBJ1-1 | TRBV14 | NA | CASSPPNRGRRTEAFF | TGTGCCAGCAGCCCGCCTAACAGGGGGCGTCGCACTGAAGCTTTCTTT